These T cell receptor beta chains were read from a single sample in a study of T cell responses to AZD1222 COVID-19 vaccine. The table came from immunoSEQ multiplex PCR; TCRdb's copy has only in-frame clones and leaves some out. The sample has some 120,000 clones, approximately 83% seen once; the top ten hold 3.9%. Source: peripheral blood, taken on day 0 of MenACWY control vaccination. All receptors derive from an adult in good health. CDR3s include the opening cysteine and the closing phenylalanine or tryptophan. The D gene is left open where the match is weak. The listing skips clone size in some rows; elsewhere it reads once, few, many or a size class.

d_gene: -; v_gene: TRBV6-4; abundance: -; j_gene: TRBJ1-2; CDR3nt: TGTGCCAGCAGTGTTCCGACGGGCTTC; CDR3aa: CASSVPTGF
d_gene: -; v_gene: TRBV19; abundance: -; j_gene: TRBJ2-1; CDR3nt: TGTGCCAGTAGTCCCAGCCCGGGTCGCTCCTACAATGAGCAGTTCTTC; CDR3aa: CASSPSPGRSYNEQFF
d_gene: -; v_gene: TRBV5-1; abundance: few; j_gene: TRBJ1-5; CDR3nt: TGCGCCAGCAGCTTGGGGGGCGGCAATCAGCCCCAGCATTTT; CDR3aa: CASSLGGGNQPQHF
d_gene: -; v_gene: TRBV4-3; abundance: few; j_gene: TRBJ2-3; CDR3nt: TGCGCCAGCAGCCAAGAAGGAGCGCGGGGACCGGCAGATACGCAGTATTTT; CDR3aa: CASSQEGARGPADTQYF
d_gene: -; v_gene: TRBV27; abundance: -; j_gene: TRBJ2-5; CDR3nt: TGTGCCAGCAGTTTTTCCGTTAACCAAGAGACCCAGTACTTC; CDR3aa: CASSFSVNQETQYF
d_gene: TRBD2; v_gene: TRBV19; abundance: once; j_gene: TRBJ2-1; CDR3nt: TGTGCCAGTAGTAGGGGTAGCGGGGGGCTCTACAATGAGCAGTTCTTC; CDR3aa: CASSRGSGGLYNEQFF
d_gene: -; v_gene: TRBV27; abundance: -; j_gene: TRBJ1-4; CDR3nt: TGTGCCAGCAGTCTGCGGGGGGGAGAAAAACTGTTTTTT; CDR3aa: CASSLRGGEKLFF
d_gene: TRBD1; v_gene: TRBV15; abundance: -; j_gene: TRBJ1-6; CDR3nt: TGTGCCACCAGCAGAGGGCGACAGGGACATTCACCCCTCCACTTT; CDR3aa: CATSRGRQGHSPLHF
d_gene: -; v_gene: TRBV5-4; abundance: -; j_gene: TRBJ2-7; CDR3nt: TGTGCCAGCAGCTTCGGCAGATACTACGAGCAGTACTTC; CDR3aa: CASSFGRYYEQYF
d_gene: -; v_gene: TRBV18; abundance: -; j_gene: TRBJ1-2; CDR3nt: TGTGCCAGCTCACCAAACGTAGAGTATGGCTACACCTTC; CDR3aa: CASSPNVEYGYTF
d_gene: -; v_gene: TRBV11-2; abundance: -; j_gene: TRBJ1-6; CDR3nt: TGTGCCAGCAGCTTGCCCCCCGGTGGACAGTCGGTCGATTCACCCCTCCACTTT; CDR3aa: CASSLPPGGQSVDSPLHF
d_gene: -; v_gene: TRBV7-9; abundance: few; j_gene: TRBJ1-2; CDR3nt: TGTGCCAGCAGCTTAGCGGCGGTAGGGTATGGCTACACCTTC; CDR3aa: CASSLAAVGYGYTF
d_gene: -; v_gene: TRBV28; abundance: once; j_gene: TRBJ1-1; CDR3nt: TGTGCCAGCAGCTCCGCCGTAGGGTTCGGAGGGTTGGAAACTTTCTTT; CDR3aa: CASSSAVGFGGLETFF
d_gene: TRBD2; v_gene: TRBV4-1; abundance: -; j_gene: TRBJ2-5; CDR3nt: TGCGCCAGCAGCCAAGAGCGGGGGGGCACCCAAGAGACCCAGTACTTC; CDR3aa: CASSQERGGTQETQYF
d_gene: TRBD1; v_gene: TRBV18; abundance: once; j_gene: TRBJ1-1; CDR3nt: TGTGCCAGCTCACCCCGGACAGGGGAGACGACTGAAGCTTTCTTT; CDR3aa: CASSPRTGETTEAFF
d_gene: TRBD2; v_gene: TRBV9; abundance: -; j_gene: TRBJ2-5; CDR3nt: TGTGCCAGCAGCGTAAGGTCTAGCGGGGGGGCGGAGACCCAGTACTTC; CDR3aa: CASSVRSSGGAETQYF
d_gene: -; v_gene: TRBV6-5; abundance: -; j_gene: TRBJ1-4; CDR3nt: TGTGCCAGCACCACAGAGCGGAGATCCGGTGAAAAACTGTTTTTT; CDR3aa: CASTTERRSGEKLFF
d_gene: TRBD1; v_gene: TRBV5-4; abundance: -; j_gene: TRBJ1-2; CDR3nt: TGTGCCAGCAGCGTGGGACAGGGGGCTACCTCACACTATGGCTACACCTTC; CDR3aa: CASSVGQGATSHYGYTF
d_gene: -; v_gene: TRBV9; abundance: -; j_gene: TRBJ1-3; CDR3nt: TGTGCCAGCAGCGTAGGAGGACCCCTCAAGCATGCTGGAAACACCATATATTTT; CDR3aa: CASSVGGPLKHAGNTIYF
d_gene: -; v_gene: TRBV6-2/TRBV6-3; abundance: -; j_gene: TRBJ2-5; CDR3nt: TGTGCCAGCAGCCCGCTACAGGACATCCAAGAGACCCAGTACTTC; CDR3aa: CASSPLQDIQETQYF
d_gene: TRBD2; v_gene: TRBV5-4; abundance: -; j_gene: TRBJ2-3; CDR3nt: TGTGCCAGCAGCCCGAAGGGACTAGGGGGTTTCGCAGATACGCAGTATTTT; CDR3aa: CASSPKGLGGFADTQYF
d_gene: -; v_gene: TRBV28; abundance: -; j_gene: TRBJ1-4; CDR3nt: TGTGCCAGCTTCAGCGGCGGGGCTGTGGAAAAACTGTTTTTT; CDR3aa: CASFSGGAVEKLFF
d_gene: -; v_gene: TRBV19; abundance: -; j_gene: TRBJ1-5; CDR3nt: TGTGCCAGTAGTCAGGGCCCTACCCAGCCCCAGCATTTT; CDR3aa: CASSQGPTQPQHF
d_gene: -; v_gene: TRBV7-3; abundance: -; j_gene: TRBJ2-1; CDR3nt: TGTGCCAGCAGCTCTACAGGGAGCTCCTACAATGAGCAGTTCTTC; CDR3aa: CASSSTGSSYNEQFF
d_gene: -; v_gene: TRBV19; abundance: few; j_gene: TRBJ1-1; CDR3nt: TGTGCCAGTACCCAAAAGACAGCGATGAACACTGAAGCTTTCTTT; CDR3aa: CASTQKTAMNTEAFF
d_gene: -; v_gene: TRBV19; abundance: -; j_gene: TRBJ1-4; CDR3nt: TGTGCCAGTAGCCCGCGGAGGGCAACTAATGAAAAACTGTTTTTT; CDR3aa: CASSPRRATNEKLFF
d_gene: TRBD1; v_gene: TRBV4-3; abundance: -; j_gene: TRBJ1-2; CDR3nt: TGCGCCAGCAACAAAAAACAGGGGACCTATGGCTACACCTTC; CDR3aa: CASNKKQGTYGYTF
d_gene: -; v_gene: TRBV18; abundance: -; j_gene: TRBJ1-5; CDR3nt: TGTGCCAGCTCCGAATACGCGGACAGCAGCAATCAGCCCCAGCATTTT; CDR3aa: CASSEYADSSNQPQHF
d_gene: TRBD2; v_gene: TRBV5-1; abundance: -; j_gene: TRBJ2-1; CDR3nt: TGCGCCAGCAGCTTGGAAGCGGGGGCCTCCTACAATGAGCAGTTCTTC; CDR3aa: CASSLEAGASYNEQFF
d_gene: -; v_gene: TRBV19; abundance: -; j_gene: TRBJ2-1; CDR3nt: TGTGCCAGTAGTATTAGGACTGCCTACAATGAGCAGTTCTTC; CDR3aa: CASSIRTAYNEQFF
d_gene: -; v_gene: TRBV7-2; abundance: -; j_gene: TRBJ2-3; CDR3nt: TGTGCCAGCAGCTTCCGGGACAGCACAGATACGCAGTATTTT; CDR3aa: CASSFRDSTDTQYF
d_gene: -; v_gene: TRBV7-2; abundance: few; j_gene: TRBJ2-3; CDR3nt: TGTGCCAGCAGAATTACCCGGGACACAGATACGCAGTATTTT; CDR3aa: CASRITRDTDTQYF
d_gene: -; v_gene: TRBV7-6; abundance: -; j_gene: TRBJ2-3; CDR3nt: TGTGCCAGCAGCTTAGGGGGGCAGCGGAACACAGATACGCAGTATTTT; CDR3aa: CASSLGGQRNTDTQYF
d_gene: -; v_gene: TRBV6-6; abundance: -; j_gene: TRBJ2-5; CDR3nt: TGTGCCAGCAGTTACTCAAGGAGTCAAGAGACCCAGTACTTC; CDR3aa: CASSYSRSQETQYF
d_gene: TRBD1; v_gene: TRBV5-1; abundance: few; j_gene: TRBJ1-6; CDR3nt: TGCGCCAGCAGCGGCGACAGGGGTATGAATTCACCCCTCCACTTT; CDR3aa: CASSGDRGMNSPLHF
d_gene: TRBD1; v_gene: TRBV20-1; abundance: -; j_gene: TRBJ2-5; CDR3nt: TGCAGTGCTAGTGGAGGGACAGGGCTTCAAGAGACCCAGTACTTC; CDR3aa: CSASGGTGLQETQYF
d_gene: TRBD1; v_gene: TRBV2; abundance: -; j_gene: TRBJ1-4; CDR3nt: TGTGCCAGCAGGGGACAGGGATATGAAAAACTGTTTTTT; CDR3aa: CASRGQGYEKLFF
d_gene: TRBD1; v_gene: TRBV5-5; abundance: -; j_gene: TRBJ1-4; CDR3nt: TGTGCCAGCAGCGCAGGACAGGGGGCTTATGAAAAACTGTTTTTT; CDR3aa: CASSAGQGAYEKLFF
d_gene: -; v_gene: TRBV18; abundance: once; j_gene: TRBJ1-2; CDR3nt: TGTGCCAGCTCACCAGATTCAGCAGACGGCTACACCTTC; CDR3aa: CASSPDSADGYTF
d_gene: -; v_gene: TRBV4-3; abundance: -; j_gene: TRBJ2-1; CDR3nt: TGCGCCAGCAGCCAAGGATTGGCCCCCTACAATGAGCAGTTCTTC; CDR3aa: CASSQGLAPYNEQFF
d_gene: TRBD1; v_gene: TRBV19; abundance: -; j_gene: TRBJ2-5; CDR3nt: TGTGCCAGTAGGGACAGGGGGCGCGGAGAGACCCAGTACTTC; CDR3aa: CASRDRGRGETQYF
d_gene: -; v_gene: TRBV24-1; abundance: once; j_gene: TRBJ2-7; CDR3nt: TGTGCCACCAGTGATTTGGAAGGGGGAGACGAGCAGTACTTC; CDR3aa: CATSDLEGGDEQYF
d_gene: -; v_gene: TRBV18; abundance: -; j_gene: TRBJ1-6; CDR3nt: TGTGCCAGCTCACCTGAGGGAAATTCACCCCTCCACTTT; CDR3aa: CASSPEGNSPLHF
d_gene: -; v_gene: TRBV19; abundance: once; j_gene: TRBJ1-2; CDR3nt: TGTGCCAGTAGTGGAGGACAGTTCTATGGCTACACCTTC; CDR3aa: CASSGGQFYGYTF
d_gene: TRBD1; v_gene: TRBV24-1; abundance: once; j_gene: TRBJ1-5; CDR3nt: TGTGCCACCAGTGATACCCGCATCGGGACAGGGATTGGCAATCAGCCCCAGCATTTT; CDR3aa: CATSDTRIGTGIGNQPQHF
d_gene: -; v_gene: TRBV7-9; abundance: -; j_gene: TRBJ2-2; CDR3nt: TGTGCCAGCAGCTTAGCAAGGCGCGGCACCGGGGAGCTGTTTTTT; CDR3aa: CASSLARRGTGELFF